A single T cell receptor beta chain is shown here with its context. No antigen is known for it. An end of the junction differs from the germline gene, which may be a read error. TCRdb fed the reads into MiXCR, producing one record per CDR3 protein. Of about 890,000 distinct CDR3 sequences listed, 30% to 40% are singletons. The source of the sample is a study of T cell repertoires in cytomegalovirus infection. Study-level background: In public TCR beta signatures, there were indications of both CMV infection and matching HLA type. Notes on the study in general: CMV-specific TCR beta clonotypes restricted by HLA-C dominated the ex vivo response.

The clonotype comes from a human donor in good health (CMV status not recorded). Some clones in this sample may be carry-over from other donors' samples. This specimen consisted of cultured CD8+ T cells from PBMCs, obtained from culture after CMV antigen stimulation.

The CDR3 spells CANSPTDLRNTEAFF. Here the CDR3 DNA reads TGTGCCAACAGCCCGACGGACCTAAGGAACACTGAAGCTTTCTTT. This chain connects TRBV14 to TRBJ1-1; D gene unclear. Looked up from germline, CDR1 is SGHDN and CDR2 is FVKESK. CDR3 length equals 15 residues.